This T cell receptor (beta chain) derives from a study of blood T cell repertoires in COVID-19. The CDR3 extends over 14 amino acids. The V gene's germline CDR1 is MDHEN and CDR2 SYDVKM. Deletions cut 7 bases from V and 7 bases from J, with 20 bases between. In the original analysis: Reference gene primer amplification in the assay estimated nucleated cell counts. Profiling relied on immunoSEQ multiplex PCR, and the TCRdb table lists in-frame clones only, not all of them. That table is the source of V, J and clone size, and D and trimming were worked out from the DNA. Here the sample spans around 200,000 clones, 75% to 90% being singletons. This clone was observed a few times.

The receptor's source is a man in his thirties or forties who had recovered from COVID-19. The specimen was PBMCs or T cells enriched from blood (not recorded which). This rearrangement joins TRBV28 to TRBJ2-7; D is possibly TRBD1 (5 bases). This chain's CDR3 is CASNIQDSNSEQYF. The CDR3 nucleotides read TGTGCCAGCAACATTCAAGACAGCAATTCGGAGCAGTACTTC.